Listed here are 17 T cell receptor beta chains from one sample, sequenced in a study of technical replicates of blood from a handful of donors. Sequencing used immunoSEQ multiplex PCR; TCRdb keeps in-frame clones, though not all of them. The profile shows tens of thousands of clones, approximately 83% of them singletons. The specimen sequenced was PBMCs. These receptors were collected from a human donor in good health. Some clones in this sample may be carry-over from other donors' samples.

In its sample, this clone was seen a few times. The CDR3 protein is CATTTGLRNQPQHF. The CDR3 nucleotides are TGTGCCACCACGACAGGGCTACGCAATCAGCCCCAGCATTTT. The chain combines TRBV6-1 with TRBJ1-5; 7 bases are a match to TRBD1. The CDR3 is 14 residues long. The germline V gene has CDR1 MNHNS and CDR2 SASEGT. The J segment lost 2 bases and the V segment lost 10 bases, leaving 8 bases of the junction unmatched.

The rearrangement links TRBV7-3 to TRBJ2-5; D is undetermined. Germline V gene lookup returns CDR1 SGHTA and CDR2 FQGTGA. This CDR3 is built from 13 residues. The V gene lost 5 bases and the J gene lost 5 bases, with 12 bases spanning the gap. CDR3 residues: CASSRTAWETQYF. The CDR3 DNA reads as TGTGCCAGCAGCCGAACAGCCTGGGAGACCCAGTACTTC.

The chain couples TRBV5-1 to TRBJ2-2; 7 bases align to TRBD1. From germline, CDR1 is SGHRS and CDR2 YFSETQ. The CDR3 has 16 residues. V was clipped by 7 bases and J by 8 bases; unmatched bases: 17. CDR3 bases: TGCGCCAGCGAACCTGACAGGGCGAGATCTCCGGGGGAGCTGTTTTTT. This translates into CASEPDRARSPGELFF. The full variable domain, in which reference TRBV5-1 and TRBJ2-2 provide the parts outside the CDR3, is KAGVTQTPRYLIKTRGQQVTLSCSPISGHRSVSWYQQTPGQGLQFLFEYFSETQRNKGNFPGRFSGRQFSNSRSEMNVSTLELGDSALYLCASEPDRARSPGELFFGEGSRLTVL.

The chain uses TRBV6-5 and TRBJ1-2, with TRBD1 matching over 7 bases. The CDR3 is made up of 15 amino acids. Losses at the gene ends were 5 bases for V and 3 bases for J; bases not matched to a gene: 9. Germline CDR1 reads MNHEY; CDR2 reads SVGAGI. The CDR3 loop reads CASSPGTADYYGYTF. The CDR3 DNA reads TGTGCCAGCAGTCCCGGGACAGCCGATTACTATGGCTACACCTTC.

V usage is TRBV9 and J usage is TRBJ2-1; 7 bases match TRBD2. Germline CDR1 reads SGDLS; CDR2 reads YYNGEE. The CDR3 length is 13 residues. The V segment lost 3 bases and the J segment 5 bases; nucleotides outside the gene matches: 2. Here the CDR3 reads CASSGTSDNEQFF. Written as DNA, the CDR3 is TGTGCCAGCAGCGGTACTAGCGACAATGAGCAGTTCTTC.

The chain combines TRBV10-3 with TRBJ2-3; perhaps TRBD2 as D (5 bases). The CDR3 loop spans 16 amino acids. Germline values: CDR1 ENHRY, CDR2 SYGVKD. Trimming removed 4 bases at V and 3 bases at J, with 17 bases between. CDR3 bases: TGTGCCATCAGTGGGGCGCTACAGCGGAAAACAGATACGCAGTATTTT. It encodes CAISGALQRKTDTQYF.

The J gene is TRBJ2-2, the V gene TRBV23-1; a possible D gene is TRBD1 (5 bases). TRBV23-1 is labeled an ORF, and its function is uncertain. V was trimmed by 8 bases and J by 7 bases, leaving 11 bases between them. The CDR3 contains 12 residues. CDR3 in DNA: TGCGCCAGCGGCCGAAGGGGCGGGGAGCTGTTTTTT. Translating it yields CASGRRGGELFF.

The V gene is TRBV5-1, the J gene TRBJ2-5; TRBD2 agrees at 16 bases. Trimming took 3 bases from V and 4 from J; bases not matched to a gene: 6. CDR3 size: 17 residues. The germline V gene has CDR1 SGHRS and CDR2 YFSETQ. CDR3 coding DNA: TGCGCCAGCAGCTCCGTGGGACTAGCGGGGGGGTCAGAGACCCAGTACTTC. Translating gives CASSSVGLAGGSETQYF.

A remark on this clone: This sample includes further DNA sequences coding for the same CDR3. V is TRBV6-5 and J is TRBJ2-7; 8 nucleotides line up with TRBD2. V shed 2 bases, J shed 0 bases, and the junction held 0 bases outside the gene matches. In germline, CDR1 is MNHEY, CDR2 SVGAGI. The CDR3 has 14 amino acids. CDR3 DNA sequence: TGTGCCAGCAGTTACAGCGGGAGCTCCTACGAGCAGTACTTC. It is translated as CASSYSGSSYEQYF.

The rearrangement links TRBV7-2 to TRBJ2-5; TRBD2 matches 13 bases. V dropped 7 bases and J dropped 5; count of bases not matched to a gene: 10. Per germline, CDR1 SGHTA and CDR2 FQGNSA. This CDR3 comprises 16 residues. The CDR3 DNA sequence: TGTGCCAGCACCCTAGGACTAGCGGGGGTATTTGAGACCCAGTACTTC. This encodes CASTLGLAGVFETQYF.

The J gene is TRBJ1-3, the V gene TRBV5-1; TRBD1 matches 9 bases. This CDR3 contains 14 residues. The germline V gene encodes CDR1 SGHRS and CDR2 YFSETQ. V lost 4 bases and J lost 4; bases outside the gene matches: 3. CDR3 in amino acids: CASSLGTGGNTIYF. In nucleotides, the CDR3 is TGCGCCAGCAGCCTAGGGACAGGGGGAAACACCATATATTTT.

The chain is built from TRBV9 and TRBJ1-6; TRBD1 agrees at 7 bases. Looked up from germline, CDR1 is SGDLS and CDR2 is YYNGEE. The CDR3 loop spans 14 amino acids. J gave up 9 bases and V 3 bases, and 6 bases lay outside the gene matches. CDR3 protein: CASSARQGGSPLHF. CDR3 nucleotide sequence: TGTGCCAGCAGCGCGAGACAGGGAGGTTCACCCCTCCACTTT.

V usage is TRBV4-1 and J usage is TRBJ2-1, with 12 bases aligning to TRBD2. The CDR3 is made up of 15 amino acids. Germline values: CDR1 MGHRA, CDR2 YSYEKL. The V gene end was trimmed by 1 base and the J gene end by 11 bases; junction bases not matched to a gene: 6. For the CDR3, the DNA is TGCGCCAGCAGCCAAGCTACACTAGCGGGGGGACAGCAGTTCTTC. Protein: CASSQATLAGGQQFF.

This clone was seen a few times. The chain combines TRBV6-5 with TRBJ2-7; 7 bases fit TRBD1. CDR3 length: 13 amino acids. The V segment lost 4 bases and the J segment 3 bases; nucleotides outside the gene matches: 3. From germline, CDR1 is MNHEY and CDR2 SVGAGI. The CDR3 reads CASSSTGFYEQYF. The DNA for the CDR3 is TGTGCCAGCAGTTCGACAGGGTTCTACGAGCAGTACTTC.

This clone was counted a few times. J is TRBJ2-1 and V is TRBV7-9; D may be TRBD2 (5 bases). Trimming cost V 6 bases and J 6 bases, with 18 bases left between them. The CDR3 has 15 residues. The germline CDR1 and CDR2 sequences are SEHNR and FQNEAQ (reference sequence). The CDR3 region is CASSVVLGEFNEQFF. In DNA, the CDR3 is TGTGCCAGCAGTGTCGTCCTCGGGGAGTTCAATGAGCAGTTCTTC.

The chain combines TRBV7-2 with TRBJ1-2; D may be TRBD1 (6 bases). The germline V gene has CDR1 SGHTA and CDR2 FQGNSA. The CDR3 covers 15 residues. V was clipped by 4 bases and J by 2 bases, with 14 bases between them. CDR3 DNA: TGTGCCAGCAGCTCCGGACAGTATAGCAACTATGGCTACACCTTC. This sequence encodes CASSSGQYSNYGYTF.

The CDR3 DNA follows: TGTGCCAGCAGCGTCGGCAGGGGGCGCCCGGACCCTCTTTTTTGTGAAGCTTTCTTT. This codes for CASSVGRGRPDPLFCEAFF. V and J are TRBV9 and TRBJ1-1; TRBD1 matches at 8 bases. Germline-derived CDR1 and CDR2 are SGDLS and YYNGEE. The V and J ends lost 2 bases and 7 bases, in that order; junction bases with no gene match: 22. This CDR3 is 19 amino acids long.